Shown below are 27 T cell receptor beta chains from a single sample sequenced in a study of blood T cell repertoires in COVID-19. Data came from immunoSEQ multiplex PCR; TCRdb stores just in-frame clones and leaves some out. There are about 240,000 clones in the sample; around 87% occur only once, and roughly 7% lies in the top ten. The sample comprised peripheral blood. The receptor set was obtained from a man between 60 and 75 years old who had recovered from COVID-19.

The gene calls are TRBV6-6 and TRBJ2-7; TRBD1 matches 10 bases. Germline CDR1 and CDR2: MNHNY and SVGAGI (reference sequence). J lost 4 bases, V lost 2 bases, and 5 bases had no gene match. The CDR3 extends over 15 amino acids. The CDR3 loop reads CASSYPGQGVYEQYF. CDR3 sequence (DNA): TGTGCCAGCAGTTACCCCGGACAGGGGGTTTACGAGCAGTACTTC.

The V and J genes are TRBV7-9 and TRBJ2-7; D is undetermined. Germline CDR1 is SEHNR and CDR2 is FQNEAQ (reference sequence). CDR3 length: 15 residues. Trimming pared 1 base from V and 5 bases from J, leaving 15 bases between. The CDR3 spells CASSLGLGGLDEQYV. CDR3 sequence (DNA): TGTGCCAGCAGCTTAGGACTTGGTGGCCTCGACGAGCAGTACGTC.

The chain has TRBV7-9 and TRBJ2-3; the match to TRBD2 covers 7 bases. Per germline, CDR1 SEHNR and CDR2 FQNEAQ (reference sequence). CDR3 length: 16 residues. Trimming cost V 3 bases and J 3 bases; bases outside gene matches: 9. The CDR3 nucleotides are TGTGCCAGCAGCTTCTATATAGGGGAGGGAACAGATACGCAGTATTTT. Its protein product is CASSFYIGEGTDTQYF. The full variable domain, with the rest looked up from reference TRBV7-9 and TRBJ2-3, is DTGVSQNPRHKITKRGQNVTFRCDPISEHNRLYWYRQTLGQGPEFLTYFQNEAQLEKSRLLSDRFSAERPKGSFSTLEIQRTEQGDSAMYLCASSFYIGEGTDTQYFGPGTRLTVL.

CDR3: CASSDVSGTGVRYGYTF. In DNA form, the CDR3 reads TGTGCCAGCAGTGACGTCTCGGGGACAGGGGTCAGATATGGCTACACCTTC. V is TRBV27 and J is TRBJ1-2; 10 bases map to TRBD1. The germline gives CDR1 MNHEY, CDR2 SMNVEV (reference sequence). Unmatched junction bases numbered 14, after V lost 5 bases and J lost 5 bases. CDR3 length: 17 residues.

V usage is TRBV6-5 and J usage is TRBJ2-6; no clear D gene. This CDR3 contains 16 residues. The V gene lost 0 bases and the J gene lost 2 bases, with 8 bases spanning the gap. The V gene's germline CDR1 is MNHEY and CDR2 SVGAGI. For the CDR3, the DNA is TGTGCCAGCAGTTACTCGGTGGGCACTGGGGCCAACGTCCTGACTTTC. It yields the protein CASSYSVGTGANVLTF.

CDR3: CASSMDRGNYGYTF. The CDR3 DNA is TGTGCCAGTAGTATGGACAGGGGTAACTATGGCTACACCTTC. The gene calls are TRBV19 and TRBJ1-2; 9 bases are a match to TRBD1. With V trimmed by 3 bases and J by 1 base, 0 bases remained unmatched. CDR1 and CDR2 from the germline V gene are LNHDA and SQIVND (reference sequence). The CDR3 is 14 amino acids.

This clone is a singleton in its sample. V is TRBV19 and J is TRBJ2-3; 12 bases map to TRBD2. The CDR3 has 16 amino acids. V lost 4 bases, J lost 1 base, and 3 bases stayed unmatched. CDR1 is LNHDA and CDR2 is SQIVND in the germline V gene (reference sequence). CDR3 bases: TGTGCCAGTAGTACCTCTAGCGGGGGGGGCACAGATACGCAGTATTTT. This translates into CASSTSSGGGTDTQYF.

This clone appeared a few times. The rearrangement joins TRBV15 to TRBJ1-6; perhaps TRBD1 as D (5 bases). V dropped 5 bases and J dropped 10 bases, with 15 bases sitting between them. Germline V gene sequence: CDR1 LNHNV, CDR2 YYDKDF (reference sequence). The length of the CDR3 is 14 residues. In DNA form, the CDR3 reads TGTGCCACCAGCGTTTGGGTCGGGGGGTCACCCCTCCACTTT. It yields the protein CATSVWVGGSPLHF. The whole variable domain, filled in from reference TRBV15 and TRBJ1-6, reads DAMVIQNPRYQVTQFGKPVTLSCSQTLNHNVMYWYQQKSSQAPKLLFHYYDKDFNNEADTPDNFQSRRPNTSFCFLDIRSPGLGDTAMYLCATSVWVGGSPLHFGNGTRLTVT.

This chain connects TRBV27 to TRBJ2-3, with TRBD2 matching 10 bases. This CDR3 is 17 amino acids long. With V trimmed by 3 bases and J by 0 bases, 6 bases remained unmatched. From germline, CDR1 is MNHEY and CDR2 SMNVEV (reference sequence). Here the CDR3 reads CASSFVGLAASTDTQYF. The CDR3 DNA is TGTGCCAGCAGTTTCGTCGGACTAGCGGCTAGCACAGATACGCAGTATTTT.

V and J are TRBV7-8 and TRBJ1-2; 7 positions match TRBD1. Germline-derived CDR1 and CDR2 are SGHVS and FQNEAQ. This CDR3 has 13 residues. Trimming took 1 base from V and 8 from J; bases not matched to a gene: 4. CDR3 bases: TGTGCCAGCAGCTTAGAGGGGGCGAGAGGCTACACCTTC. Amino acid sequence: CASSLEGARGYTF.

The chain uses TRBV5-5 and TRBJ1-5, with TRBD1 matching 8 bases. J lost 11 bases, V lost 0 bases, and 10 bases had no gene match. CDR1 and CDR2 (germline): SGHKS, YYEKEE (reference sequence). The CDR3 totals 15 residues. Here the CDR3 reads CASSLEGQAGSAQHF. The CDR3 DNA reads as TGTGCCAGCAGCTTGGAGGGACAGGCGGGATCTGCCCAGCATTTT.

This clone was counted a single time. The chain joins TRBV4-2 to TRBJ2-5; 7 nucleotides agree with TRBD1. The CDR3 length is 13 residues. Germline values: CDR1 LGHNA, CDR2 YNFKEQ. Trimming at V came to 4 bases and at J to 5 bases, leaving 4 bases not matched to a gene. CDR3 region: CASSRQGEETQYF. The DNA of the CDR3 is TGTGCCAGCAGCCGGCAGGGGGAGGAGACCCAGTACTTC.

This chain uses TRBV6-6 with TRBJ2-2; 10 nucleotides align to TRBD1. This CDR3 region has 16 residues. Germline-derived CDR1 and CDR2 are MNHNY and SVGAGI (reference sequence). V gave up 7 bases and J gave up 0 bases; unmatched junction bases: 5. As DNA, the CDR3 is TGTGCCAGCAACTCAGGGACAGGGGCGAACACCGGGGAGCTGTTTTTT. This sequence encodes CASNSGTGANTGELFF.

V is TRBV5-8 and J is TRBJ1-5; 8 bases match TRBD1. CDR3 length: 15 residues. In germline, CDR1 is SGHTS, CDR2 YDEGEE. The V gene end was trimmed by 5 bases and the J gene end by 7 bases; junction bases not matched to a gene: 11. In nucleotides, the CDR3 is TGTGCCAGCAGACTGGACACAGGGGGGTGGCAGCCCCAGCATTTT. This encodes CASRLDTGGWQPQHF.

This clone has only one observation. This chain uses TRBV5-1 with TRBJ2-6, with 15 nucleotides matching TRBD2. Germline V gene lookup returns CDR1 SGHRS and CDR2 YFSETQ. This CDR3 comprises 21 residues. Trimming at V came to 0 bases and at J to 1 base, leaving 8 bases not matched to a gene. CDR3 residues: CASSLEGTSGGPLSGANVLTF. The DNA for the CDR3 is TGCGCCAGCAGCTTGGAAGGGACTAGCGGGGGGCCCCTATCTGGGGCCAACGTCCTGACTTTC. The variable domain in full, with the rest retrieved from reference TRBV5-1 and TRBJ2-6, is KAGVTQTPRYLIKTRGQQVTLSCSPISGHRSVSWYQQTPGQGLQFLFEYFSETQRNKGNFPGRFSGRQFSNSRSEMNVSTLELGDSALYLCASSLEGTSGGPLSGANVLTFGAGSRLTVL.

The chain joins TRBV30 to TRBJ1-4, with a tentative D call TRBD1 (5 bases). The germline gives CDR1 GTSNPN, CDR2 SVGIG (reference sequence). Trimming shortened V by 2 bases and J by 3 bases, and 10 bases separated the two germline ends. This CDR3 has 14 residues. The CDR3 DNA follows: TGTGCCTGGAGTTTGACAGCTTCTAATGAAAAACTGTTTTTT. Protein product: CAWSLTASNEKLFF.

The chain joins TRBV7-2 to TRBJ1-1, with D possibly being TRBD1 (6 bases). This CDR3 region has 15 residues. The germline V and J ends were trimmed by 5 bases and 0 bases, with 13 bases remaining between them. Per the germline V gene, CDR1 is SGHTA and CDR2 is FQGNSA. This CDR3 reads CASSPRQALNTEAFF. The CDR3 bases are TGTGCCAGCAGCCCCAGACAGGCCCTGAACACTGAAGCTTTCTTT. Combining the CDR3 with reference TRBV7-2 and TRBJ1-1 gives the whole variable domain GAGVSQSPSNKVTEKGKDVELRCDPISGHTALYWYRQSLGQGLEFLIYFQGNSAPDKSGLPSDRFSAERTGGSVSTLTIQRTQQEDSAVYLCASSPRQALNTEAFFGQGTRLTVV.

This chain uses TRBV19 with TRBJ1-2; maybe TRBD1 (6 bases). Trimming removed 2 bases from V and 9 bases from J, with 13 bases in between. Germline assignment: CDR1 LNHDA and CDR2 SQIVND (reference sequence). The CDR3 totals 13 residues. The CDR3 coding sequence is TGTGCCAGTAGTATACAACAGGGCAGCCGCTACACCTTC. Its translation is CASSIQQGSRYTF.

In DNA, the CDR3 is TGTGCCAGCAGCTTGGGACAGGCTGGGGCCAACGTCCTGACTTTC. Translating it yields CASSLGQAGANVLTF. The chain combines TRBV5-8 with TRBJ2-6; possible D gene TRBD1, 6 bases. This CDR3 region has 15 residues. Germline lookup yields CDR1 SGHTS and CDR2 YDEGEE. Trimming shortened V by 0 bases and J by 2 bases, and 6 bases separated the two germline ends.

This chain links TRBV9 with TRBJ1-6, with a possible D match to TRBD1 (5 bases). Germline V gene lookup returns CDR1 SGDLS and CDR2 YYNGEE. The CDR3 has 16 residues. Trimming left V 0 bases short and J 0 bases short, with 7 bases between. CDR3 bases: TGTGCCAGCAGCGTAGCGCAGGGCTCCTATAATTCACCCCTCCACTTT. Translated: CASSVAQGSYNSPLHF. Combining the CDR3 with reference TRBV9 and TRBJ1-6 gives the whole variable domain DSGVTQTPKHLITATGQRVTLRCSPRSGDLSVYWYQQSLDQGLQFLIQYYNGEERAKGNILERFSAQQFPDLHSELNLSSLELGDSALYFCASSVAQGSYNSPLHFGNGTRLTVT.

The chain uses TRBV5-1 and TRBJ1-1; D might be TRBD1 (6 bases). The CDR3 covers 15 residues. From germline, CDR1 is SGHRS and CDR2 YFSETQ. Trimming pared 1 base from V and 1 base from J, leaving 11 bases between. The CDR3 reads CASSLSRTANTEAFF. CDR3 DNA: TGCGCCAGCAGCTTGAGTCGGACAGCGAACACTGAAGCTTTCTTT.

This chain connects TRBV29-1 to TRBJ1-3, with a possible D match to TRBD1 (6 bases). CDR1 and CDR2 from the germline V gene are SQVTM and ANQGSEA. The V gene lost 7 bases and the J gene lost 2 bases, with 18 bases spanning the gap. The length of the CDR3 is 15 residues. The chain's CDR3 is CSARDTPSTGNTIYF. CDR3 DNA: TGCAGCGCCCGGGACACCCCGAGCACTGGAAACACCATATATTTT.

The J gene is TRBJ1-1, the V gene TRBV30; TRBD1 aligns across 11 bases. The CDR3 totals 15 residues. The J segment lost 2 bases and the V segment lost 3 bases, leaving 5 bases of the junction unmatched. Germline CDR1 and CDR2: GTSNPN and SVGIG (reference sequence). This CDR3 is CAWRTGTGGNTEAFF. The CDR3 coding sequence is TGTGCCTGGAGGACCGGGACAGGGGGAAACACTGAAGCTTTCTTT.

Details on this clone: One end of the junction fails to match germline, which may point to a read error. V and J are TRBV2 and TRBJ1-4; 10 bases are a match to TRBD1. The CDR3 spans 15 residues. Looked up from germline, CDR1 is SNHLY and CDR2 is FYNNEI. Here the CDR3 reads CASREDRGPNEKLFF. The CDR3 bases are TGTGCCAGCAGAGAAGACAGGGGGCCTAATGAAAAACTGTTTTTT.

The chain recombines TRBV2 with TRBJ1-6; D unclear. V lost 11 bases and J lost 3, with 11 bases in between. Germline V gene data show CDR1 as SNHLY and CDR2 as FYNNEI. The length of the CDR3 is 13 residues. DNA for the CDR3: TGTGCCGCGAGTCAGGACTATAATTCACCCCTCCACTTT. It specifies CAASQDYNSPLHF.

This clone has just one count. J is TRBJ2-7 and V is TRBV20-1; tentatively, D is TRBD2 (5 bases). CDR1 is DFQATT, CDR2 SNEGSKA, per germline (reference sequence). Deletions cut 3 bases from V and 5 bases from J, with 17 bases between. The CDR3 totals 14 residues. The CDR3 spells CSASLPRGFHEQYF. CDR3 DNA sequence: TGCAGTGCTAGTTTACCGAGAGGGTTCCACGAGCAGTACTTC.

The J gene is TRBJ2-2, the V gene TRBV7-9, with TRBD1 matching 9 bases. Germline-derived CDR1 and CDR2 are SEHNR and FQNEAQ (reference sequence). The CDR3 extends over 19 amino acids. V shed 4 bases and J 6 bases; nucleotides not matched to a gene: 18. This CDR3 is CASSSAHVTGGDTPGELFF. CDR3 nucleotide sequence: TGTGCCAGCAGCTCAGCTCATGTAACAGGGGGCGATACCCCCGGGGAGCTGTTTTTT. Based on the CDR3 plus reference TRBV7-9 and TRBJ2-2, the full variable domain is DTGVSQNPRHKITKRGQNVTFRCDPISEHNRLYWYRQTLGQGPEFLTYFQNEAQLEKSRLLSDRFSAERPKGSFSTLEIQRTEQGDSAMYLCASSSAHVTGGDTPGELFFGEGSRLTVL.